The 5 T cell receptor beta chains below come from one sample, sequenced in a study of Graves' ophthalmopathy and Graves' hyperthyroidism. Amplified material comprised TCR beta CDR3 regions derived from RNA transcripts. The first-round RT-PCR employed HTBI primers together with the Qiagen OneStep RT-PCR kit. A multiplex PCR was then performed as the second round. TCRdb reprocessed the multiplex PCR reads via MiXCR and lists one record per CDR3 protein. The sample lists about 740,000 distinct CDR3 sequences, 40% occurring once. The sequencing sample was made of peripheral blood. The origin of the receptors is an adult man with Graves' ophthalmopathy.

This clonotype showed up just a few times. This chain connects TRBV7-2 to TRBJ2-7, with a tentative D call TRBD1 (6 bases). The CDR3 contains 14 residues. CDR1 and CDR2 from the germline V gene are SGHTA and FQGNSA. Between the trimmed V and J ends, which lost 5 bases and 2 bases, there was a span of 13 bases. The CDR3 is CASSVDRKPYEQYF. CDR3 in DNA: TGTGCCAGCAGCGTAGACAGGAAACCCTACGAGCAGTACTTC.

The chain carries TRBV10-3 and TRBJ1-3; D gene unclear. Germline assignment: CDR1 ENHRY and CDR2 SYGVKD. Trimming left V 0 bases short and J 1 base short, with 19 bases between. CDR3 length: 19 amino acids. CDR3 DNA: TGTGCCATCAGTGAGTCCACGGGGATTTCGGGAAGATCTGGAAACACCATATATTTT. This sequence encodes CAISESTGISGRSGNTIYF.

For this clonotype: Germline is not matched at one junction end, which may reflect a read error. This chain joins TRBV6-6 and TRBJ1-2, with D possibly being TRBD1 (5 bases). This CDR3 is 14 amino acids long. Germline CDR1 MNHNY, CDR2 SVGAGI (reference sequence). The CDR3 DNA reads TGTGCCATCAGTGACGCAACGGGGGACTATGGCTACACCTTC. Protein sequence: CAISDATGDYGYTF.

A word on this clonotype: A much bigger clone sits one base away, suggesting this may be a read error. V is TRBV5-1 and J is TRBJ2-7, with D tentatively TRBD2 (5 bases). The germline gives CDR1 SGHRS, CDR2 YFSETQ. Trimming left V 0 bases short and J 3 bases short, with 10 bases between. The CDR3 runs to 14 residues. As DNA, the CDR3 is TGCGCCAGCAGCTTGGCTCGGGATCGCTACGAGCAGTACTTC. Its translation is CASSLARDRYEQYF. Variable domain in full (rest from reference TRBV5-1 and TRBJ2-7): KAGVTQTPRYLIKTRGQQVTLSCSPISGHRSVSWYQQTPGQGLQFLFEYFSETQRNKGNFPGRFSGRQFSNSRSEMNVSTLELGDSALYLCASSLARDRYEQYFGPGTRLTVT.

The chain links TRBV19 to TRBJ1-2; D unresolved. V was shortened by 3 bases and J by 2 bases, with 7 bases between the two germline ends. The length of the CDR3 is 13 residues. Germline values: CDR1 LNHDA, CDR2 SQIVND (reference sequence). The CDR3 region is CASSMPGNYGYTF. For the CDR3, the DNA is TGTGCCAGTAGTATGCCCGGAAACTATGGCTACACCTTC.